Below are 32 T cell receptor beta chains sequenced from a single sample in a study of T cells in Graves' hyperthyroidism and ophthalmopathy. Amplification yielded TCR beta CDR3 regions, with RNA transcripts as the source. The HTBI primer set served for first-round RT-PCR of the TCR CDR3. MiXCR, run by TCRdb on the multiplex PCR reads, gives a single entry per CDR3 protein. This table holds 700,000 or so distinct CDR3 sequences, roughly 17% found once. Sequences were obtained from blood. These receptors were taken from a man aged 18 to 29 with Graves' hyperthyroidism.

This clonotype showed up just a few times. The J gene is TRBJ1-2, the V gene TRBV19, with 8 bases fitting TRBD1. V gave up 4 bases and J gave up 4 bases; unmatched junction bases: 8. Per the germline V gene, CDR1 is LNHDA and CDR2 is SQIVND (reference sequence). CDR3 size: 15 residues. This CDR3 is CASSKGTGPLYGYTF. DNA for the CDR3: TGTGCCAGTAGTAAAGGGACAGGACCCCTCTATGGCTACACCTTC.

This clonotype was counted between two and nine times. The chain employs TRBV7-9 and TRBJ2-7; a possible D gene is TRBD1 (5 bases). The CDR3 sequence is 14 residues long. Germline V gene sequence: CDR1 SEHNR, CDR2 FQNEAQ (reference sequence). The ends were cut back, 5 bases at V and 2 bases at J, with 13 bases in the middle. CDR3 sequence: CASSPGARTYEQYF. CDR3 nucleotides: TGTGCCAGCAGCCCTGGGGCCAGGACCTACGAGCAGTACTTC.

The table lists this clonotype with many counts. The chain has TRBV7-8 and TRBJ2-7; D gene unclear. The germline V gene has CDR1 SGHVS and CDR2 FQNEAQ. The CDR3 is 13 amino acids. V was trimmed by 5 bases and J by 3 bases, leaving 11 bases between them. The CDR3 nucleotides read TGTGCCAGCAGCGGACGGTGGGGCTACGAGCAGTACTTC. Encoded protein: CASSGRWGYEQYF. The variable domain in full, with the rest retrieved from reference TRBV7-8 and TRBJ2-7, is GAGVSQSPRYKVAKRGQDVALRCDPISGHVSLFWYQQALGQGPEFLTYFQNEAQLDKSGLPSDRFFAERPEGSVSTLKIQRTQQEDSAVYLCASSGRWGYEQYFGPGTRLTVT.

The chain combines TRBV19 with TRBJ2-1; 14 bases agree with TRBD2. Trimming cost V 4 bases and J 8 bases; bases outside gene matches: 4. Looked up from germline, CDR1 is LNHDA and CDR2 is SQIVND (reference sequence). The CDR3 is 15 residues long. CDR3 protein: CASSKRLAGGYEQFF. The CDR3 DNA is TGTGCCAGTAGTAAACGACTAGCGGGGGGGTATGAGCAGTTCTTC.

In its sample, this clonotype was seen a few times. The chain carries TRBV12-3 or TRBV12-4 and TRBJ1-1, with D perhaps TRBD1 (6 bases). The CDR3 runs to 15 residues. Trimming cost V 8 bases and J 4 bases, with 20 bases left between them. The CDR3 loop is CASRSQDRRGTEAFF. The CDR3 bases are TGTGCCAGCCGTTCGCAAGACAGGAGGGGCACTGAAGCTTTCTTT.

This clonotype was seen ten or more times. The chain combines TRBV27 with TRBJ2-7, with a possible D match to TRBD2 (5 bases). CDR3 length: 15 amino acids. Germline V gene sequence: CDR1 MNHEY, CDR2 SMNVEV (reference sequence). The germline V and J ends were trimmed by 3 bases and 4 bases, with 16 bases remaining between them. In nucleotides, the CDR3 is TGTGCCAGCAGTTTGGGGAGCAGCCATTCTTACGAGCAGTACTTC. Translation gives CASSLGSSHSYEQYF.

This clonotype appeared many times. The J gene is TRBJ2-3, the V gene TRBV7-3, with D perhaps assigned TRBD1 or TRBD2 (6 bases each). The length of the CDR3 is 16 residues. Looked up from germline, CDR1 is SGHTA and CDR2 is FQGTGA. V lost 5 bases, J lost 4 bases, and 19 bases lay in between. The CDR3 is CASSRRGGTMADTQYF. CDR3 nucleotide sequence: TGTGCCAGCAGCCGACGGGGCGGGACAATGGCAGATACGCAGTATTTT.

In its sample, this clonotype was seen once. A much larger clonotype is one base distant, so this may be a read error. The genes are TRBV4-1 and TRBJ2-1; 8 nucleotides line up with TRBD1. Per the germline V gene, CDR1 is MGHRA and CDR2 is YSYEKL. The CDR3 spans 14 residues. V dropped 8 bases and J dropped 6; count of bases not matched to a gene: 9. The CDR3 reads CASGRDRGFNEQFF. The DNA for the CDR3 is TGCGCCAGCGGCCGAGACAGGGGCTTCAATGAGCAGTTCTTC.

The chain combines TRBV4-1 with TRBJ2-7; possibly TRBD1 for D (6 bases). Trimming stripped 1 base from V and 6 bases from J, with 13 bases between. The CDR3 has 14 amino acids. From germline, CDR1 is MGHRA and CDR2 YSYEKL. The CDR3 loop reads CASSQVGRGPEQYF. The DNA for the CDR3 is TGCGCCAGCAGCCAAGTTGGCAGGGGCCCCGAGCAGTACTTC.

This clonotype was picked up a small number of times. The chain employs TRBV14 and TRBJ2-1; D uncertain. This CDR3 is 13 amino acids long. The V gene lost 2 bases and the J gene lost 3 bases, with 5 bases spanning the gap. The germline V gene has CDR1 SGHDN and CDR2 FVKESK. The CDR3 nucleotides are TGTGCCAGCAGCCAAAAACACTACAATGAGCAGTTCTTC. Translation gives CASSQKHYNEQFF. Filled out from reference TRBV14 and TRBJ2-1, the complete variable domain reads EAGVTQFPSHSVIEKGQTVTLRCDPISGHDNLYWYRRVMGKEIKFLLHFVKESKQDESGMPNNRFLAERTGGTYSTLKVQPAELEDSGVYFCASSQKHYNEQFFGPGTRLTVL.

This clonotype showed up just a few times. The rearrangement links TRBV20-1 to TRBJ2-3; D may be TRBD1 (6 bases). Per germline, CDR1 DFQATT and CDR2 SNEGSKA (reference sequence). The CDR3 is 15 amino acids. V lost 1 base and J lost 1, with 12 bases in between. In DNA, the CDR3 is TGCAGTGCTAGAGTTTTACAGGGAGGCACAGATACGCAGTATTTT. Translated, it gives CSARVLQGGTDTQYF.

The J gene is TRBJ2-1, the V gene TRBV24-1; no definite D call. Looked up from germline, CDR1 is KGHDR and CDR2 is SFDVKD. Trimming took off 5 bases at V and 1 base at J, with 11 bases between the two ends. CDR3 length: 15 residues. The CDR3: CATSAPKASYNEQFF. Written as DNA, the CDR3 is TGTGCCACCAGTGCCCCTAAGGCTTCCTACAATGAGCAGTTCTTC.

The CDR3 spells CASSSRTSGKVNTQYF. DNA of the CDR3: TGTGCCAGCAGCTCCAGGACTAGCGGGAAAGTAAATACGCAGTATTTT. This chain uses TRBV7-2 with TRBJ2-3; 12 bases are shared with TRBD2. CDR3 length: 16 residues. J gave up 7 bases and V 4 bases, and 9 bases lay outside the gene matches. CDR1 is SGHTA, CDR2 FQGNSA, per germline. Full variable domain (missing parts from reference TRBV7-2 and TRBJ2-3): GAGVSQSPSNKVTEKGKDVELRCDPISGHTALYWYRQSLGQGLEFLIYFQGNSAPDKSGLPSDRFSAERTGGSVSTLTIQRTQQEDSAVYLCASSSRTSGKVNTQYFGPGTRLTVL.

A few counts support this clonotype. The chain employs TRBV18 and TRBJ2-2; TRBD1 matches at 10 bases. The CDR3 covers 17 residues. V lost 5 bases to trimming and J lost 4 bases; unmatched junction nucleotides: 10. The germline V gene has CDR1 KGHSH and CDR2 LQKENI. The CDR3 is CASSSTGTGASTGELFF. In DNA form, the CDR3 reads TGTGCCAGCTCAAGTACCGGGACAGGGGCGTCCACCGGGGAGCTGTTTTTT.

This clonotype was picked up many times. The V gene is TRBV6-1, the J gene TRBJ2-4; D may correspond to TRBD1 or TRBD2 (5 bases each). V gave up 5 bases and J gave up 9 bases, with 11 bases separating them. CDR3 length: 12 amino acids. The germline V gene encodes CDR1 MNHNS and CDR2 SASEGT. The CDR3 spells CASSYEGSIQYF. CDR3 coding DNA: TGTGCCAGCAGTTATGAGGGGAGCATTCAGTACTTC.

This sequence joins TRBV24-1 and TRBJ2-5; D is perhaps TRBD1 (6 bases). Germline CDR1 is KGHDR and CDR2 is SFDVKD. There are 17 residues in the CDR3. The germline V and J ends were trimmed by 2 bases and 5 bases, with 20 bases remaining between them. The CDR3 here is CATSDSSDRPGEETQYF. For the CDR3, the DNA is TGTGCCACCAGTGATTCCTCTGACAGGCCCGGGGAGGAGACCCAGTACTTC.

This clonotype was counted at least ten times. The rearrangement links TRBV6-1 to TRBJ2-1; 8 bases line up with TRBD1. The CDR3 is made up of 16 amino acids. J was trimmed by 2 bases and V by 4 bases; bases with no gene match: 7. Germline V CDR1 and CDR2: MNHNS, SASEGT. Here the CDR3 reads CASSGPRQGTYNEQFF. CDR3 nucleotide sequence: TGTGCCAGCAGTGGCCCAAGACAGGGGACCTACAATGAGCAGTTCTTC.

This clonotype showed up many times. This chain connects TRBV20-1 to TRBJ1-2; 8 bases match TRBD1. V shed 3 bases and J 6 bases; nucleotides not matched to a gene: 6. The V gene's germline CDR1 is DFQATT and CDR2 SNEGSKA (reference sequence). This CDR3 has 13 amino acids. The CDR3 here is CSASNRGGDGYTF. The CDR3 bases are TGCAGTGCTAGTAACAGGGGGGGGGATGGCTACACCTTC.

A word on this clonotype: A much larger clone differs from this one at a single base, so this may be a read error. The CDR3 sequence: CASSFVGMNTEAFF. DNA of the CDR3: TGTGCCAGCAGTTTTGTGGGGATGAACACTGAAGCTTTCTTT. The chain uses TRBV12-3 or TRBV12-4 and TRBJ1-1; D gene unclear. V was trimmed by 3 bases and J by 0 bases, leaving 8 bases between them. The CDR3 runs to 14 residues.

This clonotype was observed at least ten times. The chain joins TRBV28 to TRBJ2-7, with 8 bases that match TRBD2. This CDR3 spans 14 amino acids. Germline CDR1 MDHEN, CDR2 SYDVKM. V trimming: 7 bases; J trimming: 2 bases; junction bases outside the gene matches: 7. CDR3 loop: CASTTSGYAYEQYF. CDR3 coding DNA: TGTGCCAGCACCACTAGCGGTTACGCCTACGAGCAGTACTTC.

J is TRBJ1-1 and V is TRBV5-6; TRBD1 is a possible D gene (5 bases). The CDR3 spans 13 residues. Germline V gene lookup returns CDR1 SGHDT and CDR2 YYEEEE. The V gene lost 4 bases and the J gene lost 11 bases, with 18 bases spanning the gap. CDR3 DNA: TGTGCCAGCAGCCGTGGACAAAGGGCAGGGGCTTTCTTT. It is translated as CASSRGQRAGAFF.

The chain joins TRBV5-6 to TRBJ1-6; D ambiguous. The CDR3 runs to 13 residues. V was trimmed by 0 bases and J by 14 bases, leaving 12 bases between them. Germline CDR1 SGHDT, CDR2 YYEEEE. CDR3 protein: CASSLVWDGTLHF. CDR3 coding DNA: TGTGCCAGCAGCTTGGTCTGGGATGGGACCCTCCACTTT.

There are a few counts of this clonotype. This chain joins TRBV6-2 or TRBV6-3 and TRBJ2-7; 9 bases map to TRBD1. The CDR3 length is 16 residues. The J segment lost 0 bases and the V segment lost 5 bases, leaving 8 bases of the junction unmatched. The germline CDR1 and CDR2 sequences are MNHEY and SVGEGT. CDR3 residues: CASSHEGQGPSYEQYF. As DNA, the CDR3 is TGTGCCAGCAGTCACGAGGGACAGGGCCCCTCCTACGAGCAGTACTTC.

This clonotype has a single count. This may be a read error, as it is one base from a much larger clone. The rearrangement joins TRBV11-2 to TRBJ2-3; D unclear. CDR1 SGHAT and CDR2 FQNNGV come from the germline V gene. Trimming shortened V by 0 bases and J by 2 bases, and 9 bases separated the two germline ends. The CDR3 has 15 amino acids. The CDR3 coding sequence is TGTGCCAGCAGCTTAGAGTGGCCCTCCACAGATACGCAGTATTTT. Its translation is CASSLEWPSTDTQYF.

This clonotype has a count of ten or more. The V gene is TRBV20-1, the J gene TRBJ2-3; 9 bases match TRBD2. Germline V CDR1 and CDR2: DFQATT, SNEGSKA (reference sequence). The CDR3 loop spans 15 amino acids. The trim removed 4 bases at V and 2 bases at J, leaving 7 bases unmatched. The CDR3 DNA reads TGCAGTGCTACAGCTAGCGGGGACTCCACAGATACGCAGTATTTT. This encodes CSATASGDSTDTQYF.

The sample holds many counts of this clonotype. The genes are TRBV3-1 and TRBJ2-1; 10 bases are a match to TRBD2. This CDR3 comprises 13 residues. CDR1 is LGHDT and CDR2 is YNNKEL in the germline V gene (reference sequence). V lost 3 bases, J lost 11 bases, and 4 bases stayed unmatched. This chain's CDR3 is CASSQATSGKQFF. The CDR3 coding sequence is TGTGCCAGCAGCCAGGCTACTAGCGGGAAGCAGTTCTTC.

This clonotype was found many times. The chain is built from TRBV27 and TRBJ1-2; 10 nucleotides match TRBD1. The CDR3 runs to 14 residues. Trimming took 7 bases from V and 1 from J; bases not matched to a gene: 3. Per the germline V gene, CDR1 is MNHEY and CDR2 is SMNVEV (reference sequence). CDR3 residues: CASTRTGGNYGYTF. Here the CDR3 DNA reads TGTGCCAGCACCCGGACAGGGGGTAACTATGGCTACACCTTC.

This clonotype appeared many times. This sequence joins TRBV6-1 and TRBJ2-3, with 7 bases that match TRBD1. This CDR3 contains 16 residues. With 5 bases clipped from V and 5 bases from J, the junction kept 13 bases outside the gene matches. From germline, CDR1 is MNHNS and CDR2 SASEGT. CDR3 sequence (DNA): TGTGCCAGCAGTCCCCCAGGGGGACACGGAGAAGATACGCAGTATTTT. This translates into CASSPPGGHGEDTQYF.

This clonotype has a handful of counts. The CDR3 sequence: CASSQGWGSGNTIYF. CDR3 DNA: TGTGCCAGCAGCCAAGGATGGGGCTCTGGAAACACCATATATTTT. The genes are TRBV3-1 and TRBJ1-3; D gene unclear. The V end was cut by 1 base, the J end by 0 bases, with 7 bases between. Per germline, CDR1 LGHDT and CDR2 YNNKEL (reference sequence). The CDR3 runs 15 residues.

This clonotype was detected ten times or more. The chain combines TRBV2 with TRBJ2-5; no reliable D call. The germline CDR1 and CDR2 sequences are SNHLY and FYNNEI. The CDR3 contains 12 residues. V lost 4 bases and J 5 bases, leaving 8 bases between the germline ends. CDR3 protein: CASSAVRETQYF. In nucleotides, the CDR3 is TGTGCCAGCAGTGCCGTTCGGGAGACCCAGTACTTC.

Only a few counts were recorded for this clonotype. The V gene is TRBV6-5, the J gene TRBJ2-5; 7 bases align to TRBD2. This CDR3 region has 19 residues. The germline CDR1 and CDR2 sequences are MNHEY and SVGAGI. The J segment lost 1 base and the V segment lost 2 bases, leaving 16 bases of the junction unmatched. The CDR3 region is CASSYEWGSSGASQETQYF. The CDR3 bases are TGTGCCAGCAGTTACGAGTGGGGGTCTAGCGGAGCTTCCCAAGAGACCCAGTACTTC.

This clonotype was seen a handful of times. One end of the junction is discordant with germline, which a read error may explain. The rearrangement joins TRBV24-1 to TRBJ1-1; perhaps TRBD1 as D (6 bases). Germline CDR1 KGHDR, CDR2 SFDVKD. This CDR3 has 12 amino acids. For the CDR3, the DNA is TGTGCCACCACAGGGGAGGGTACTGAAGCTCTCTTT. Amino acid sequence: CATTGEGTEALF.